The 8 T cell receptor beta chains in this list originate from one sample, sequenced in a study of T cell clonality in common variable immunodeficiency. Regarding the study as a whole: In common variable immunodeficiency, TCR beta chains reportedly carried fewer deletions and N-nucleotide insertions.

Produced via immunoSEQ multiplex PCR; TCRdb's table is partial and in-frame only. The sample holds about 34,000 clones, and no clone turns up only once. These receptors' targets are unknown. The sequencing sample was made of peripheral blood mononuclear cells. These receptors were obtained from a human donor with common variable immunodeficiency.

This clone was picked up a small number of times. The sequenced part of the CDR3 DNA is TGTGCCAGCAGCTTAGCGCACGGCGGCCTACCC. Residues: CASSLAHGGLP. The complete CDR3 sequence is CASSLAHGGLPLHF. This chain links TRBV7-9 with TRBJ1-6; D remains ambiguous. The read terminates 3 residues ahead of where the CDR3 ends, so the germline J gene completes it. Trimming removed 0 bases at V and 12 bases at J, with 12 bases between. The CDR3 totals 14 residues. Germline V gives CDR1 SEHNR, CDR2 FQNEAQ (reference sequence).

For this clone: The read terminates 3 residues ahead of where the CDR3 ends, so the germline J gene completes it. V usage is TRBV18 and J usage is TRBJ2-6; the D is unclear. Trimming took off 3 bases at V and 1 base at J, with 13 bases between the two ends. The CDR3 contains 17 residues. Germline CDR1 KGHSH, CDR2 LQKENI. CDR3 DNA, as far as it was read: TGTGCCAGCTCACCGGGTGGGCTAAGGTCTGGGGCCAACGTC. It translates to CASSPGGLRSGANV. The entire CDR3 sequence reads CASSPGGLRSGANVLTF.

This clone was seen repeatedly, ten times or more. The CDR3 end lies 3 residues beyond the end of the read and is filled in from the germline J gene. The V gene is TRBV19, the J gene TRBJ2-3; D not certain. Trimming took 1 base from V and 1 from J, leaving 6 bases between them. The CDR3 length is 14 residues. The V gene's germline CDR1 is LNHDA and CDR2 SQIVND (reference sequence). The DNA read from the CDR3 is TGTGCCAGTAGTATAGGTACACGCACAGATACG. It specifies CASSIGTRTDT. The whole CDR3 is CASSIGTRTDTQYF.

There are many counts of this clone. Read data end 3 residues before the CDR3 end; the end is taken from the germline J gene. V usage is TRBV14 and J usage is TRBJ2-7; D gene ambiguous. This CDR3 region has 12 residues. V was pared by 1 base and J by 3 bases, with 4 bases between. Per germline, CDR1 SGHDN and CDR2 FVKESK. The CDR3 sequence is CASSQAFYEQYF. CDR3 bases read: TGTGCCAGCAGCCAAGCCTTCTACGAG.

Points on this clone: Sequencing ends 3 residues short of the CDR3 end; the germline J gene provides the rest. V and J are TRBV6-2 or TRBV6-3 and TRBJ1-2, with D tentatively TRBD1 (5 bases). The CDR3 is 15 residues long. Trimming took off 5 bases at V and 1 base at J, with 14 bases between the two ends. From germline, CDR1 is MNHEY and CDR2 SVGEGT. The CDR3 sequence: CASSNARDSNYGYTF. CDR3 bases read: TGTGCCAGCAGTAACGCCCGCGACAGTAACTATGGC.

This clone has only a few counts. The read stops 3 residues short of the end of the CDR3; the missing end is completed from the germline J gene. This chain links TRBV29-1 with TRBJ2-7; 10 bases map to TRBD1. The CDR3 covers 13 residues. Germline V gene data show CDR1 as SQVTM and CDR2 as ANQGSEA. V lost 6 bases and J lost 0; bases outside the gene matches: 2. This chain's CDR3 is CSVWTGGSYEQYF. The sequenced part of the CDR3 DNA is TGCAGCGTATGGACAGGGGGCTCCTACGAG.

The sample holds many counts of this clone. The CDR3 extends 3 residues past the end of the read, so its final part is completed from the germline J gene. The chain is built from TRBV7-9 and TRBJ2-4; D is undetermined. The CDR3 length is 14 residues. The V and J ends lost 5 bases and 2 bases respectively, with 10 bases between them. Germline values: CDR1 SEHNR, CDR2 FQNEAQ (reference sequence). CDR3 DNA (partial): TGTGCCAGCAGCCCCCTTCCTTCCAAAAACATT. It is translated as CASSPLPSKNI. The full-length CDR3 reads as CASSPLPSKNIQYF.

This clone was seen repeatedly, ten times or more. The sequence runs out 3 residues before the end of the CDR3; the remainder is reconstructed from the germline J gene. The rearrangement links TRBV6-2 or TRBV6-3 to TRBJ2-7; 12 nucleotides line up with TRBD1. CDR1 is MNHEY, CDR2 SVGEGT, per germline. The CDR3 loop spans 14 amino acids. V shed 8 bases, J shed 5 bases, and the junction held 7 bases outside the gene matches. CDR3: CASFDGTGGNEQYF. The covered CDR3 bases are TGTGCCAGCTTCGACGGGACAGGGGGCAACGAG.